One sample yielded the 11 T cell receptor beta chains listed below, sequenced in a study of post-analysis software for immune sequencing data. The TCR beta cDNA libraries carried unique molecular identifiers. MiXCR, applied by TCRdb to the PCR reads, yields one record per CDR3 protein. The sample has 750,000 to 950,000 distinct CDR3 sequences; approximately 50% are singletons. Study observations and caveats: The five TRBV segments detected at higher frequency in patients than in controls included TRBV5-6, TRBV5-1 and TRBV20-1.

What these receptors recognize is not known. What was sequenced was blood. The receptors stem from a girl under 18 with multiple sclerosis.

In its sample, this clonotype was seen a few times. The V and J genes are TRBV9 and TRBJ2-7, with 7 bases matching TRBD2. The CDR3 length is 18 residues. CDR1 is SGDLS and CDR2 is YYNGEE in the germline V gene. Losses at the gene ends were 0 bases for V and 3 bases for J; bases not matched to a gene: 15. This CDR3 is CASSVGAGASGALYEQYF. As DNA, the CDR3 is TGTGCCAGCAGCGTAGGGGCCGGGGCTAGCGGAGCGCTCTACGAGCAGTACTTC.

The chain carries TRBV12-3 or TRBV12-4 and TRBJ2-1; TRBD1 agrees at 7 bases. The V segment lost 4 bases and the J segment 5 bases; nucleotides outside the gene matches: 5. The CDR3 length is 14 residues. CDR3 bases: TGTGCCAGCAGTTACCACAGGGGAAACAATGAGCAGTTCTTC. Translating gives CASSYHRGNNEQFF.

This chain links TRBV29-1 with TRBJ2-5; tentatively, D is TRBD1 (6 bases). V was cut by 7 bases and J by 5 bases, with 17 bases left in between. The CDR3 length is 13 residues. The germline gives CDR1 SQVTM, CDR2 ANQGSEA. The CDR3 sequence is CSESGTSPETQYF. In DNA, the CDR3 is TGCAGCGAGTCCGGGACATCTCCGGAGACCCAGTACTTC.

This clonotype was seen only a few times. The chain employs TRBV29-1 and TRBJ1-1; D gene uncertain. CDR1 SQVTM and CDR2 ANQGSEA come from the germline V gene. V lost 3 bases and J lost 2, with 7 bases in between. The length of the CDR3 is 12 residues. For the CDR3, the DNA is TGCAGCGTTGAGAGAGTAAACACTGAAGCTTTCTTT. This gives the protein CSVERVNTEAFF.

The V call is TRBV10-3, the J call TRBJ1-2; D is ambiguous. The CDR3 is made up of 13 amino acids. V lost 7 bases to trimming and J lost 1 base, with 10 bases between them. The germline gives CDR1 ENHRY, CDR2 SYGVKD. The CDR3, as DNA: TGTGCCATCACACAGAGCAATAACTATGGCTACACCTTC. It codes for CAITQSNNYGYTF.

This clonotype has more than one count but fewer than ten. The rearrangement uses TRBV12-3 or TRBV12-4 and TRBJ1-2, with a possible D match to TRBD1 (5 bases). Trimming took off 5 bases at V and 4 bases at J, with 17 bases between the two ends. The CDR3 contains 15 residues. The CDR3 region is CASSPMVGGGYGYTF. DNA for the CDR3: TGTGCCAGCAGTCCCATGGTTGGGGGTGGCTATGGCTACACCTTC.

A word on this clonotype: The junction shows a germline mismatch at one end, possibly a read error. This sequence joins TRBV7-6 and TRBJ2-6; TRBD1 or TRBD2 may be the D gene (5 bases each). The CDR3 spans 15 residues. CDR1 is SGHVS, CDR2 FNYEAQ, per germline. CDR3 nucleotide sequence: TGTGCCAGCAGCCCGGACATATCCGGGGCCAACGTCCGGACTTTC. Protein product: CASSPDISGANVRTF.

This chain connects TRBV3-1 to TRBJ2-1, with D tentatively TRBD1 or TRBD2 (6 bases each). Trimming removed 1 base from V and 3 bases from J, with 22 bases in between. The germline V gene encodes CDR1 LGHDT and CDR2 YNNKEL (reference sequence). The CDR3 has 19 residues. The CDR3 reads CASSQGGAESQLLYNEQFF. CDR3 nucleotides: TGTGCCAGCAGCCAAGGGGGGGCCGAGTCGCAGCTACTCTACAATGAGCAGTTCTTC.

The chain has TRBV29-1 and TRBJ1-2; 8 bases are shared with TRBD1. This CDR3 region has 14 residues. V lost 4 bases to trimming and J lost 10 bases; unmatched junction nucleotides: 14. The V gene's germline CDR1 is SQVTM and CDR2 ANQGSEA. The CDR3 spells CSVGGTGHGMDYTF. CDR3 DNA: TGCAGCGTTGGGGGGACAGGTCACGGGATGGACTACACCTTC.

V usage is TRBV6-1 and J usage is TRBJ1-2, with D unclear. V was shortened by 0 bases and J by 4 bases, with 12 bases between the two germline ends. Germline values: CDR1 MNHNS, CDR2 SASEGT. The CDR3 sequence is 15 residues long. CDR3 bases: TGTGCCAGCAGTGAAGCACCGACACCGCCCTATGGCTACACCTTC. Amino acid sequence: CASSEAPTPPYGYTF.

There are a few counts of this clonotype. The gene calls are TRBV7-3 and TRBJ2-7; the D call may be TRBD1 or TRBD2 (5 bases each). The length of the CDR3 is 14 residues. The germline V gene has CDR1 SGHTA and CDR2 FQGTGA. Deletions cut 5 bases from V and 0 bases from J, with 11 bases between. Here the CDR3 DNA reads TGTGCCAGCAGCCGGGACGGCCTCTCCTACGAGCAGTACTTC. It yields the protein CASSRDGLSYEQYF.